A single sample is the source of the 9 T cell receptor beta chains below, sequenced in a study of T-cell reconstitution after alpha-beta-depleted transplantation in children. Unique molecular identifiers tagged the TCRbeta library. TCRdb ran MiXCR on the PCR reads and lists one entry per CDR3 protein. Counted here are under 70,000 distinct CDR3 sequences, 9.5% to 13% occurring once; the ten biggest clones make up approximately 13%. This material consisted of PBMCs, taken before TCRalphabeta/CD19-depleted stem cell transplant. These receptors originate from a boy younger than 18 with acute myeloid leukemia, due to receive a stem cell transplant.

This chain links TRBV11-2 with TRBJ2-1, with D possibly being TRBD1 or TRBD2 (5 bases each). Trimming stripped 1 base from V and 9 bases from J, with 7 bases between. The germline gives CDR1 SGHAT, CDR2 FQNNGV. The CDR3 loop spans 12 amino acids. The CDR3 DNA reads TGTGCCAGCAGCTTAGTAGGGACTGAGCAGTTCTTC. Its translation: CASSLVGTEQFF.

This clonotype was seen repeatedly, ten times or more. The V call is TRBV5-5, the J call TRBJ2-7; D is possibly TRBD2 (5 bases). CDR1 is SGHKS, CDR2 YYEKEE, per germline (reference sequence). Trimming pared 2 bases from V and 4 bases from J, leaving 13 bases between. The CDR3 length is 14 residues. The CDR3 loop is CASSFRERGYEQYF. CDR3 bases: TGTGCCAGCAGCTTCCGGGAACGGGGATACGAGCAGTACTTC.

The J gene is TRBJ2-2, the V gene TRBV11-2; D is undetermined. Germline V lookup: CDR1 SGHAT, CDR2 FQNNGV. Trimming took off 3 bases at V and 5 bases at J, with 22 bases between the two ends. The CDR3 spans 18 residues. The CDR3 coding sequence is TGTGCCAGCAGCTTTGAAGGCCGGGCTAGTGGTTGGACCGGGGAGCTGTTTTTT. Translation gives CASSFEGRASGWTGELFF.

This clonotype was recorded many times. The chain couples TRBV11-1 to TRBJ2-4; D may be TRBD1 or TRBD2 (5 bases each). Germline V gene data show CDR1 as SGHAT and CDR2 as FQDESV (reference sequence). V shed 4 bases and J shed 0 bases, with 22 bases lying between them. This CDR3 spans 19 amino acids. As DNA, the CDR3 is TGTGCCAGCAGCTCTGGGACGGGGCCCGCGACAGAAGCCAAAAACATTCAGTACTTC. Residues: CASSSGTGPATEAKNIQYF.

This clonotype has at least ten counts. The chain carries TRBV5-1 and TRBJ1-1; no reliable D call. V was clipped by 0 bases and J by 5 bases, with 8 bases between them. The CDR3 sequence is 13 residues long. CDR1 and CDR2 from the germline V gene are SGHRS and YFSETQ. The CDR3 region is CASSLDTRTEAFF. The CDR3 DNA reads as TGCGCCAGCAGCTTGGATACTAGGACTGAAGCTTTCTTT.

This clonotype appeared many times. The V gene is TRBV20-1, the J gene TRBJ2-1, with TRBD2 matching over 9 bases. J was trimmed by 9 bases and V by 3 bases; bases with no gene match: 9. The length of the CDR3 is 14 residues. Germline V gives CDR1 DFQATT, CDR2 SNEGSKA (reference sequence). DNA for the CDR3: TGCAGTGCTAGGGCGAGCGGGAGGTTAAGTGAGCAGTTCTTC. Residues: CSARASGRLSEQFF.

This clonotype has a count of ten or more. The chain employs TRBV5-6 and TRBJ1-1, with 9 bases aligning to TRBD1. The CDR3 has 15 amino acids. Germline values: CDR1 SGHDT, CDR2 YYEEEE. Trimming cost V 3 bases and J 1 base; bases outside gene matches: 4. The CDR3 sequence: CASSSTGGPNTEAFF. Written as DNA, the CDR3 is TGTGCCAGCAGCTCCACAGGGGGCCCGAACACTGAAGCTTTCTTT. The complete variable domain, with remaining parts taken from reference TRBV5-6 and TRBJ1-1, reads DAGVTQSPTHLIKTRGQQVTLRCSPKSGHDTVSWYQQALGQGPQFIFQYYEEEERQRGNFPDRFSGHQFPNYSSELNVNALLLGDSALYLCASSSTGGPNTEAFFGQGTRLTVV.

Only one count was recorded for this clonotype. V gene TRBV3-1 combines with J gene TRBJ2-1; 15 bases are a match to TRBD2. The trim removed 0 bases at V and 2 bases at J, leaving 5 bases unmatched. The CDR3 is 19 residues long. In germline, CDR1 is LGHDT, CDR2 YNNKEL (reference sequence). DNA for the CDR3: TGTGCCAGCAGCCAAGATCAAGGACTAGCGGGGGGGCCCTACAATGAGCAGTTCTTC. Its translation is CASSQDQGLAGGPYNEQFF.

The sample holds many counts of this clonotype. The V gene is TRBV12-3 or TRBV12-4, the J gene TRBJ2-7, with 7 bases lining up with TRBD2. The CDR3 loop spans 14 amino acids. V gave up 2 bases and J gave up 2 bases; unmatched junction bases: 3. The CDR3 region is CASSLRLAAYEQYF. The CDR3 DNA is TGTGCCAGCAGTTTACGCCTAGCGGCCTACGAGCAGTACTTC.